This T cell receptor beta chain was profiled in a study of OX40 agonist ivuxolimab in advanced cancers. Overall study: Patients' therapy was ivuxolimab, an antibody that acts as an agonist of OX40 (CD134).

At cycle 4 day 1, cycle 7 day 1, and baseline, blood was sampled. A remark on this clone: Its antigen is unidentified.

The V and J ends lost 0 bases and 1 base respectively, with 8 bases between them. Germline V lookup: CDR1 MRHNA, CDR2 SNTAGT. There are 15 residues in the CDR3. General study points: Specificity for antigen went undetermined in the expanded peripheral T cells. Some of the nonresponding patients also showed low levels of normalized T-cell clonal expansion.

The assay was immunoSEQ multiplex PCR, and TCRdb's table has in-frame clones only and misses some. The sample has fewer than 50,000 clones; 88% are singletons. The TCR originated in an adult with an advanced solid tumor such as melanoma, head and neck, liver or kidney cancer. The chain is built from TRBV6-4 and TRBJ2-3; D is undetermined. Sequencing was performed on CD4+ or CD8+ T cells sorted from blood, taken in a trial of the OX40 agonist ivuxolimab. The CDR3 nucleotides are TGTGCCAGCAGTGACTCCCCTGTGGGCACAGATACGCAGTATTTT. It encodes CASSDSPVGTDTQYF.